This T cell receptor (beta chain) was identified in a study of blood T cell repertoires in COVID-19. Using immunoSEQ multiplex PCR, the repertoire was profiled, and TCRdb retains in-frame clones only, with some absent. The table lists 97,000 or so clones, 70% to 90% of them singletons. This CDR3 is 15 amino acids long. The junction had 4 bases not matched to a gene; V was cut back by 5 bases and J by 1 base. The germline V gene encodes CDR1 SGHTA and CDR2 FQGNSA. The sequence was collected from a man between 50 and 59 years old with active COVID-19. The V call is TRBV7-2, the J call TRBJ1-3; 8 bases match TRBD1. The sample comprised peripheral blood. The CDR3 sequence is CASSPRQGSGNTIYF. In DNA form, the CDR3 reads TGTGCCAGCAGCCCGAGACAGGGGTCTGGAAACACCATATATTTT. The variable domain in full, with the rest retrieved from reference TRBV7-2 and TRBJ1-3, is GAGVSQSPSNKVTEKGKDVELRCDPISGHTALYWYRQSLGQGLEFLIYFQGNSAPDKSGLPSDRFSAERTGGSVSTLTIQRTQQEDSAVYLCASSPRQGSGNTIYFGEGSWLTVV.